One sample yielded the 10 T cell receptor beta chains listed below, sequenced in a study of blood T cells in healthy people across ages. With a J-beta primer mix and a sample-barcoded 5' primer, a second PCR ran about 7 to 11 cycles. In TCRdb, the 5' RACE reads were re-called with MiXCR into one record per CDR3 protein. The repertoire holds 1.5 million or so distinct CDR3 sequences, about 40% seen once, with roughly 7.7% in the top ten. The specimen sequenced was blood. These receptor sequences come from a woman younger than 35 in good health.

The V and J genes are TRBV7-3 and TRBJ2-3; D uncertain. The V end was cut by 1 base, the J end by 4 bases, with 15 bases between. Germline loops: CDR1 SGHTA, CDR2 FQGTGA. The CDR3 length is 16 residues. The chain's CDR3 is CASSLMVASDPDTQYF. CDR3 DNA sequence: TGTGCCAGCAGCTTAATGGTGGCCAGCGACCCAGATACGCAGTATTTT.

This clonotype was observed a handful of times. The rearrangement links TRBV28 to TRBJ1-2; D remains unclear. The CDR3 contains 12 residues. Trimming took off 7 bases at V and 4 bases at J, with 10 bases between the two ends. The germline V gene has CDR1 MDHEN and CDR2 SYDVKM. CDR3 bases: TGTGCCAGCATGGGGTACCCCTATGGCTACACCTTC. Its translation is CASMGYPYGYTF.

This rearrangement joins TRBV6-5 to TRBJ2-2; D unclear. The CDR3 runs to 14 residues. V lost 0 bases, J lost 1 base, and 3 bases lay in between. Germline V CDR1 and CDR2: MNHEY, SVGAGI. This CDR3 reads CASSYSVNTGELFF. Written as DNA, the CDR3 is TGTGCCAGCAGTTACTCGGTGAACACCGGGGAGCTGTTTTTT.

The sample holds a few counts of this clonotype. The chain couples TRBV9 to TRBJ2-5, with D tentatively TRBD1 or TRBD2 (6 bases each). The length of the CDR3 is 14 residues. Per germline, CDR1 SGDLS and CDR2 YYNGEE. V lost 0 bases and J lost 5, with 11 bases in between. CDR3 DNA sequence: TGTGCCAGCAGCGTAGGGGGGGCTGCGGAGACCCAGTACTTC. Its protein is CASSVGGAAETQYF.

The chain joins TRBV12-3 or TRBV12-4 to TRBJ1-2; perhaps TRBD1 as D (6 bases). The V end was cut by 6 bases, the J end by 8 bases, with 10 bases between. This CDR3 is built from 11 residues. CDR3 loop: CASSNRVGYTF. In nucleotides, the CDR3 is TGTGCCAGCAGCAACAGGGTGGGCTACACCTTC.

This chain joins TRBV5-1 and TRBJ2-7; D not resolved. Germline V gene data show CDR1 as SGHRS and CDR2 as YFSETQ. The CDR3 spans 13 residues. V was cut by 0 bases and J by 3 bases, with 7 bases left in between. The CDR3 protein is CASSLAADYEQYF. The CDR3 DNA reads TGCGCCAGCAGCTTGGCAGCAGACTACGAGCAGTACTTC.

This chain connects TRBV6-5 to TRBJ2-3; TRBD1 might be the D (6 bases). Germline V CDR1 and CDR2: MNHEY, SVGAGI. This CDR3 is built from 17 residues. Trimming took 0 bases from V and 3 from J, leaving 16 bases between them. The CDR3 bases are TGTGCCAGCAGTTACTCCGGCACAGGGAGTCAAACAGATACGCAGTATTTT. Its translation: CASSYSGTGSQTDTQYF.

The gene calls are TRBV7-9 and TRBJ1-4; D uncertain. The CDR3 runs 14 residues. Germline V lookup: CDR1 SEHNR, CDR2 FQNEAQ (reference sequence). V lost 5 bases and J lost 4, with 11 bases in between. The CDR3 bases are TGTGCCAGCAGCGGCCGCCAGGTTAATGAAAAACTGTTTTTT. This sequence encodes CASSGRQVNEKLFF.

As concerns this clonotype: One end of the junction varies from germline; a read error may be responsible. This chain connects TRBV12-3 or TRBV12-4 to TRBJ1-5, with D maybe TRBD1 (6 bases). This CDR3 region has 15 residues. This CDR3 reads CASSLGGGRDHPQHF. For the CDR3, the DNA is TGTGCCAGCAGTTTAGGGGGGGGGCGAGATCACCCCCAGCATTTT.

The chain carries TRBV21-1 and TRBJ1-6; TRBD1, the D gene given by the table, was not confirmed from the DNA. TRBV21-1 is a pseudogene segment. The CDR3 covers 16 residues. CDR3 in DNA: TGTGCCAGCAGCAAATCCCGGGCCAGGGCCAATTCACCCCTCCACTTT. It yields the protein CASSKSRARANSPLHF.